These 14 T cell receptor beta chains were all obtained from the same sample, sequenced in a study of shared clonotypes between healthy human individuals. Data came from immunoSEQ multiplex PCR; TCRdb stores just in-frame clones and leaves some out. The data show approximately 2.4 million clones, approximately 94% seen once. Sequenced: naive CD4+ T cells sorted from blood. Subset here: CD45RA+ positively selected. The receptors come from a man aged 18 to 29 in good health.

This chain joins TRBV10-2 and TRBJ2-5; D is unclear. The CDR3 extends over 12 amino acids. The germline CDR1 and CDR2 sequences are WSHSY and SAAADI. Trimming removed 3 bases from V and 5 bases from J, with 7 bases in between. The CDR3 reads CASSDEGETQYF. CDR3 in DNA: TGCGCCAGCAGTGATGAAGGGGAGACCCAGTACTTC.

This chain uses TRBV30 with TRBJ1-2, with D maybe TRBD1 (6 bases). The germline V gene encodes CDR1 GTSNPN and CDR2 SVGIG (reference sequence). This CDR3 comprises 12 residues. The ends were cut back, 5 bases at V and 5 bases at J, with 12 bases in the middle. The CDR3 nucleotides are TGTGCCTGGGGGGGCGCCGGTTATGGCTACACCTTC. This codes for CAWGGAGYGYTF.

This chain links TRBV2 with TRBJ2-1; D is perhaps TRBD2 (7 bases). Trimming left V 10 bases short and J 0 bases short, with 13 bases between. Per germline, CDR1 SNHLY and CDR2 FYNNEI. The CDR3 has 14 residues. The CDR3 bases are TGTGCCAAGGGAGGGGGATACTCCTACAATGAGCAGTTCTTC. This gives the protein CAKGGGYSYNEQFF.

The chain combines TRBV5-4 with TRBJ1-5, with TRBD1 matching over 9 bases. The trim removed 1 base at V and 3 bases at J, leaving 5 bases unmatched. Germline V gene sequence: CDR1 SGHNT, CDR2 YYREEE (reference sequence). CDR3 length: 16 residues. This chain's CDR3 is CASSLTGQGINQPQHF. The CDR3 bases are TGTGCCAGCAGCTTGACGGGACAGGGTATCAATCAGCCCCAGCATTTT.

The chain carries TRBV7-2 and TRBJ2-4; maybe TRBD2 (5 bases). This CDR3 is 17 amino acids long. V lost 2 bases, J lost 4 bases, and 18 bases lay in between. Germline loops: CDR1 SGHTA, CDR2 FQGNSA. The CDR3 protein is CASSLTRLNGKKNIQYF. For the CDR3, the DNA is TGTGCCAGCAGCTTAACTAGACTTAATGGGAAAAAAAACATTCAGTACTTC.

The V gene is TRBV7-2, the J gene TRBJ2-3, with TRBD2 identical over 9 bases. The J segment lost 2 bases and the V segment lost 5 bases, leaving 8 bases of the junction unmatched. The germline CDR1 and CDR2 sequences are SGHTA and FQGNSA. CDR3 size: 16 residues. CDR3 DNA: TGTGCCAGCAGCATAGTAGCGGGAGTCTCCACAGATACGCAGTATTTT. Its protein product is CASSIVAGVSTDTQYF.

The DNA of the CDR3 is TGTGCCAGCAGTGAATTTTCAGCGTTAACCCCCGGGAATGAAAAACTGTTTTTT. Amino acid sequence: CASSEFSALTPGNEKLFF. The chain carries TRBV6-1 and TRBJ1-4, with D unresolved. V lost 2 bases and J lost 5, with 21 bases in between. The CDR3 is 18 amino acids. CDR1 is MNHNS, CDR2 SASEGT, per germline.

The chain couples TRBV7-9 to TRBJ1-4, with D maybe TRBD1 (5 bases). The CDR3 extends over 14 amino acids. Germline-derived CDR1 and CDR2 are SEHNR and FQNEAQ (reference sequence). The V end lost 5 bases, the J end lost 0 bases, and 7 bases lay between the germline ends. CDR3 bases: TGTGCCAGCAGCACGGGGGCAACTAATGAAAAACTGTTTTTT. Translation: CASSTGATNEKLFF.

This clone was observed a single time. The J gene is TRBJ2-5, the V gene TRBV6-6; no reliable D call. V was shortened by 0 bases and J by 5 bases, with 7 bases between the two germline ends. The CDR3 sequence is 13 residues long. Germline V lookup: CDR1 MNHNY, CDR2 SVGAGI (reference sequence). The CDR3 coding sequence is TGTGCCAGCAGTTACTCGAGCTGGGAGACCCAGTACTTC. Encoded protein: CASSYSSWETQYF.

CDR3 loop: CASRDREGTEAFF. The DNA of the CDR3 is TGTGCCAGCAGGGACAGGGAGGGAACTGAAGCTTTCTTT. The rearrangement joins TRBV6-4 to TRBJ1-1; 8 bases are shared with TRBD1. V lost 6 bases and J lost 5; bases outside the gene matches: 5. The CDR3 sequence is 13 residues long. Germline loops: CDR1 MRHNA, CDR2 SNTAGT.

The chain combines TRBV7-9 with TRBJ1-4; unclear D gene. Per the germline V gene, CDR1 is SEHNR and CDR2 is FQNEAQ (reference sequence). The V and J ends lost 4 bases and 8 bases respectively, with 14 bases between them. The CDR3 runs to 14 residues. This chain's CDR3 is CASSYQDRKEKLFF. As DNA, the CDR3 is TGTGCCAGCAGCTACCAGGACCGGAAAGAAAAACTGTTTTTT.

V usage is TRBV7-3 and J usage is TRBJ2-1; tentatively, D is TRBD1 (6 bases). Germline lookup yields CDR1 SGHTA and CDR2 FQGTGA. Deletions cut 1 base from V and 7 bases from J, with 14 bases between. This CDR3 spans 15 amino acids. CDR3 amino acids: CASSLIGQSANEQFF. CDR3 sequence (DNA): TGTGCCAGCAGCTTAATAGGACAGTCGGCAAATGAGCAGTTCTTC.

This clone showed up just a few times. Within the sample, other DNA sequences also encode this same CDR3. The rearrangement uses TRBV18 and TRBJ1-3, with D uncertain. Germline CDR1 is KGHSH and CDR2 is LQKENI. The ends were cut back, 1 base at V and 4 bases at J, with 2 bases in the middle. There are 12 residues in the CDR3. The CDR3 bases are TGTGCCAGCTCACCACAGGGAAACACCATATATTTT. This encodes CASSPQGNTIYF.

The V call is TRBV18, the J call TRBJ2-1, with D maybe TRBD1 (5 bases). CDR3 length: 13 amino acids. Trimming took 0 bases from V and 6 from J, leaving 6 bases between them. Germline values: CDR1 KGHSH, CDR2 LQKENI. The CDR3 reads CASSPPTVNEQFF. The DNA for the CDR3 is TGTGCCAGCTCACCACCGACAGTCAATGAGCAGTTCTTC. Drawing the rest from reference TRBV18 and TRBJ2-1, the complete variable domain is NAGVMQNPRHLVRRRGQEARLRCSPMKGHSHVYWYRQLPEEGLKFMVYLQKENIIDESGMPKERFSAEFPKEGPSILRIQQVVRGDSAAYFCASSPPTVNEQFFGPGTRLTVL.